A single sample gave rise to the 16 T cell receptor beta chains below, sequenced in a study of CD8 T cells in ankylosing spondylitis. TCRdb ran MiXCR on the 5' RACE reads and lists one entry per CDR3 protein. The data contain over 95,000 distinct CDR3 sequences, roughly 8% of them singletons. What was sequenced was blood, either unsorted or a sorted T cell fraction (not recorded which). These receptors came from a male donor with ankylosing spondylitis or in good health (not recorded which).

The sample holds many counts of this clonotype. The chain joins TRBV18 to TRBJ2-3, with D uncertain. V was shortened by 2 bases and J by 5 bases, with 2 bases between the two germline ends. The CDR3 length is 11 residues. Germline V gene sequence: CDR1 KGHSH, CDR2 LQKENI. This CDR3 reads CASSPEDTQYF. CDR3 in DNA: TGTGCCAGCTCACCAGAAGATACGCAGTATTTT.

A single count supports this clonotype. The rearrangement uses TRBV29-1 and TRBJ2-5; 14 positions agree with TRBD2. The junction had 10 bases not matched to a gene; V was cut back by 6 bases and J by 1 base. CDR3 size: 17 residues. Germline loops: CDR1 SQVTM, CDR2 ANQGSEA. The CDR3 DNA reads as TGCAGCGTCGGTTGGCTCGGACTAGCGGGAGGCCAAGAGACCCAGTACTTC. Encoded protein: CSVGWLGLAGGQETQYF.

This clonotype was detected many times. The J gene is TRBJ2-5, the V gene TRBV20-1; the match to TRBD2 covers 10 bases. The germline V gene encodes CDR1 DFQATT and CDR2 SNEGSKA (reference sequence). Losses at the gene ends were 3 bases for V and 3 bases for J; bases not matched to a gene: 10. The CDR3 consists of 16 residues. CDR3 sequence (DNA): TGCAGTGCTAGGTCTTCCCTAGCGGGGGTAAAAGAGACCCAGTACTTC. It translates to CSARSSLAGVKETQYF.

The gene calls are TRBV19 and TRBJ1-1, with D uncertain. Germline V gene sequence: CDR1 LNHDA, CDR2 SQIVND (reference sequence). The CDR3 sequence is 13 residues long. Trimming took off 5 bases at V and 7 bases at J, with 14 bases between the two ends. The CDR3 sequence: CASSVSGFCEAFF. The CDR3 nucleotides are TGTGCCAGTAGTGTCAGCGGGTTCTGTGAAGCTTTCTTT.

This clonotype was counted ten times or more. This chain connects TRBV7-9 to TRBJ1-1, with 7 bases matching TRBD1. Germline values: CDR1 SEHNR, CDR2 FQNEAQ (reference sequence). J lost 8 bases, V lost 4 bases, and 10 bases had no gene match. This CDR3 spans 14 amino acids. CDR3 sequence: CASSYEGQAREAFF. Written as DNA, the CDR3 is TGTGCCAGCAGCTACGAAGGACAGGCCAGAGAAGCTTTCTTT.

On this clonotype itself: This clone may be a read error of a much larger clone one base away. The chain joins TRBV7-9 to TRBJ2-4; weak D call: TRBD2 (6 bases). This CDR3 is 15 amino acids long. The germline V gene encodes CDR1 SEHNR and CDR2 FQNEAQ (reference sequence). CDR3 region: CASSTLELAKNIQCF. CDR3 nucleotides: TGTGCCAGCAGCACTCTAGAACTAGCCAAAAACATTCAGTGCTTC.

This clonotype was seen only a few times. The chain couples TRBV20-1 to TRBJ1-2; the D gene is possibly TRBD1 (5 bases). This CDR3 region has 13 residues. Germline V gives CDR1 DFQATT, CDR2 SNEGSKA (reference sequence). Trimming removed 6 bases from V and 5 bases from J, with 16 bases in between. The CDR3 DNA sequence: TGCAGTGCCCTTAAGGGGATACGGTATGGCTACACCTTC. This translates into CSALKGIRYGYTF.

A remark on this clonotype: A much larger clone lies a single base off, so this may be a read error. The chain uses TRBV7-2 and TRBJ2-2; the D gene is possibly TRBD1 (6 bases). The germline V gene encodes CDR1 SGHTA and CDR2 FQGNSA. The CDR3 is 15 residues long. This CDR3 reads CVSSYTGWNTGELFF. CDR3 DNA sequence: TGTGTCAGCAGCTACACAGGGTGGAACACCGGGGAGCTGTTTTTT.

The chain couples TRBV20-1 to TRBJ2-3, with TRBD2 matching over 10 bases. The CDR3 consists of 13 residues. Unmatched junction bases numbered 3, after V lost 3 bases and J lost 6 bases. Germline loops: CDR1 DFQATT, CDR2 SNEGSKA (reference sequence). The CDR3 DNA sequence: TGCAGTGCTAGCCTAGCGGGAGCCGATACGCAGTATTTT. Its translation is CSASLAGADTQYF.

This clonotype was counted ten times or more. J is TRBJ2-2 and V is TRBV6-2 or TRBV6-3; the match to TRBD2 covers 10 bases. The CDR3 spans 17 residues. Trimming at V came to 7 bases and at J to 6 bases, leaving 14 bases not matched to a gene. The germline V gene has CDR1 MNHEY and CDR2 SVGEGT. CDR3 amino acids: CASNGRLAGEFPGELFF. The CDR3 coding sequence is TGTGCCAGCAACGGAAGGCTAGCGGGAGAGTTCCCCGGGGAGCTGTTTTTT.

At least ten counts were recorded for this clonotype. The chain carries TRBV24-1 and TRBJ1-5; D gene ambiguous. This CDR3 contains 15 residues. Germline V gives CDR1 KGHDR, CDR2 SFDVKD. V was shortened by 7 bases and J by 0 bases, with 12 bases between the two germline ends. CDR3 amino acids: CATRTSSHSNQPQHF. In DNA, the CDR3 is TGTGCCACCAGGACCTCGTCCCATAGCAATCAGCCCCAGCATTTT.

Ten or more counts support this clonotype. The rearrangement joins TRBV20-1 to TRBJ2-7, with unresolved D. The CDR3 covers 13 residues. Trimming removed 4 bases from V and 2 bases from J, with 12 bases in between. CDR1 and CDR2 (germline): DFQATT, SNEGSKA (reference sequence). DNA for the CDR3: TGCAGTGCTACACTATCCGCAACCTACGAGCAGTACTTC. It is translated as CSATLSATYEQYF.

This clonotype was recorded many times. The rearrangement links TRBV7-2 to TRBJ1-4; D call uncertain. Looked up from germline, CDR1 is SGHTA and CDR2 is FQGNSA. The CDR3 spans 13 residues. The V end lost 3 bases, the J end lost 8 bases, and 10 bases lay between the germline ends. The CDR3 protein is CASSLGIWEKLFF. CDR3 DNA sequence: TGTGCCAGCAGCTTGGGGATTTGGGAAAAACTGTTTTTT.

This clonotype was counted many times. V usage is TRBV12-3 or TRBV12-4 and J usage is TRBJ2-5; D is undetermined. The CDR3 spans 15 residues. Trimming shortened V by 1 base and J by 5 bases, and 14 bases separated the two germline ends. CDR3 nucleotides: TGTGCCAGCAGTTTAGGGCAGCGCCACCGGGAGACCCAGTACTTC. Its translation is CASSLGQRHRETQYF.

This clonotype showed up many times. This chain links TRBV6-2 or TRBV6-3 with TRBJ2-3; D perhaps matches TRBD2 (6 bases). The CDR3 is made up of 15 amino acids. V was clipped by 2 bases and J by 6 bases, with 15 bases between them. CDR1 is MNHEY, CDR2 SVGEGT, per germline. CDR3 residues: CASSYGGAAVDTQYF. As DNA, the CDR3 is TGTGCCAGCAGTTACGGAGGGGCAGCAGTGGATACGCAGTATTTT.

CDR3 protein: CASSLGRGGKFF. CDR3 coding DNA: TGTGCCAGCAGCCTCGGAAGGGGCGGAAAGTTCTTC. The chain links TRBV7-9 to TRBJ2-1, with a tentative D call TRBD1 (5 bases). This CDR3 region has 12 residues. V lost 5 bases to trimming and J lost 14 bases, with 16 bases between them. Germline CDR1 is SEHNR and CDR2 is FQNEAQ (reference sequence).